A single sample is the source of the 23 T cell receptor beta chains below, sequenced in a study of beta chain features in type 1 diabetes. Investigators reverse transcribed all isolated RNA, so they sequenced expressed TCRB transcripts. Measured with immunoSEQ multiplex PCR; TCRdb has only the in-frame clones, and not every one. The repertoire consists of hundreds of thousands of clones, with 10% to 15% occurring once and the leading ten covering around 0.015%. Specimen: naive CD4+ T cells from blood. The receptors were gathered from a man aged 18 to 30 in good health.

The gene calls are TRBV7-2 and TRBJ2-6, with a possible D match to TRBD2 (5 bases). Germline values: CDR1 SGHTA, CDR2 FQGNSA. V was trimmed by 5 bases and J by 0 bases, leaving 11 bases between them. This CDR3 is built from 16 residues. The CDR3 spells CASSPQTSSGANVLTF. CDR3 bases: TGTGCCAGCAGCCCTCAAACTAGCTCTGGGGCCAACGTCCTGACTTTC.

This chain connects TRBV29-1 to TRBJ1-1; D is perhaps TRBD1 (5 bases). Trimming left V 4 bases short and J 0 bases short, with 15 bases between. The CDR3 is 15 amino acids. Germline lookup yields CDR1 SQVTM and CDR2 ANQGSEA. The CDR3: CSVAARANMNTEAFF. The CDR3, as DNA: TGCAGCGTTGCCGCCAGGGCGAACATGAACACTGAAGCTTTCTTT.

This clone has more than one count but fewer than ten. The rearrangement links TRBV20-1 to TRBJ2-5; D is unclear. CDR1 DFQATT and CDR2 SNEGSKA come from the germline V gene (reference sequence). Deletions cut 7 bases from V and 5 bases from J, with 11 bases between. This CDR3 region has 11 residues. This chain's CDR3 is CSESSWETQYF. The CDR3 nucleotides are TGCAGTGAATCTAGTTGGGAGACCCAGTACTTC.

A few counts support this clone. The CDR3 spells CASSPPLLRGRHTEAFF. CDR3 bases: TGTGCCAGCTCACCACCGCTCCTCAGGGGGCGGCACACTGAAGCTTTCTTT. The rearrangement uses TRBV18 and TRBJ1-1; 8 nucleotides match TRBD1. V trimming: 0 bases; J trimming: 3 bases; junction bases outside the gene matches: 9. The CDR3 has 17 residues. Germline CDR1 is KGHSH and CDR2 is LQKENI. Full variable domain (missing parts from reference TRBV18 and TRBJ1-1): NAGVMQNPRHLVRRRGQEARLRCSPMKGHSHVYWYRQLPEEGLKFMVYLQKENIIDESGMPKERFSAEFPKEGPSILRIQQVVRGDSAAYFCASSPPLLRGRHTEAFFGQGTRLTVV.

This chain joins TRBV9 and TRBJ1-1; tentatively, D is TRBD1 (5 bases). CDR1 SGDLS and CDR2 YYNGEE come from the germline V gene. This CDR3 has 16 residues. V gave up 7 bases and J gave up 1 base, with 20 bases separating them. CDR3 bases: TGTGCCAGCGGAGAAATCTCAGGGTGGCAGAACACTGAAGCTTTCTTT. It is translated as CASGEISGWQNTEAFF.

The V gene is TRBV5-1, the J gene TRBJ2-2, with 7 bases matching TRBD1. The CDR3 is 16 residues long. The germline V gene encodes CDR1 SGHRS and CDR2 YFSETQ. Trimming cost V 4 bases and J 2 bases; bases outside gene matches: 8. CDR3 region: CASSPLTGTNTGELFF. Here the CDR3 DNA reads TGCGCCAGCAGCCCTCTGACAGGGACCAACACCGGGGAGCTGTTTTTT. Combining the CDR3 with reference TRBV5-1 and TRBJ2-2 gives the whole variable domain KAGVTQTPRYLIKTRGQQVTLSCSPISGHRSVSWYQQTPGQGLQFLFEYFSETQRNKGNFPGRFSGRQFSNSRSEMNVSTLELGDSALYLCASSPLTGTNTGELFFGEGSRLTVL.

This clone has only a few counts. The chain is built from TRBV4-2 and TRBJ2-5, with D possibly being TRBD1 (7 bases). Trimming pared 5 bases from V and 4 bases from J, leaving 14 bases between. CDR1 and CDR2 (germline): LGHNA, YNFKEQ. The CDR3 spans 14 residues. The CDR3 DNA is TGTGCCAGCAGCTTCCCAGGGGGAGGAGAGACCCAGTACTTC. It codes for CASSFPGGGETQYF.

CDR3 loop: CASIYAGAGEAFF. In DNA, the CDR3 is TGTGCCAGTATCTATGCGGGGGCTGGTGAAGCTTTCTTT. V usage is TRBV19 and J usage is TRBJ1-1; tentatively, D is TRBD1 (6 bases). The CDR3 is 13 amino acids. V gave up 7 bases and J gave up 7 bases, with 16 bases separating them. The germline gives CDR1 LNHDA, CDR2 SQIVND (reference sequence).

This clone came up a few times. The chain uses TRBV4-1 and TRBJ2-1; 8 bases match TRBD2. The CDR3 runs to 16 residues. From germline, CDR1 is MGHRA and CDR2 YSYEKL. V shed 3 bases, J shed 0 bases, and the junction held 4 bases outside the gene matches. CDR3 loop: CASSHSSGPSYNEQFF. The DNA of the CDR3 is TGCGCCAGCAGCCACTCTAGCGGGCCCTCCTACAATGAGCAGTTCTTC.

This clone was observed a few times. The rearrangement uses TRBV30 and TRBJ2-2; D may be TRBD2 (5 bases). The CDR3 is made up of 13 amino acids. The germline gives CDR1 GTSNPN, CDR2 SVGIG (reference sequence). The V and J ends lost 3 bases and 4 bases respectively, with 9 bases between them. For the CDR3, the DNA is TGTGCCTGGAGCGGACTGATCACCGGGGAGCTGTTTTTT. This codes for CAWSGLITGELFF.

This sequence joins TRBV28 and TRBJ2-7; 8 bases match TRBD1. The CDR3 loop spans 16 amino acids. After removal of 4 bases from V and 2 bases from J, the junction contained 10 bases not matched to a gene. The germline V gene has CDR1 MDHEN and CDR2 SYDVKM. CDR3 protein: CASSSLGQGPPYEQYF. In DNA, the CDR3 is TGTGCCAGCAGTTCCCTAGGACAGGGCCCCCCCTACGAGCAGTACTTC.

The chain has TRBV7-2 and TRBJ1-2; 7 nucleotides match TRBD1. Trimming cost V 6 bases and J 8 bases; bases outside gene matches: 9. This CDR3 has 13 residues. Germline V lookup: CDR1 SGHTA, CDR2 FQGNSA. The CDR3 region is CASRSTGTSGYTF. CDR3 DNA sequence: TGTGCCAGCAGGTCGACAGGGACGAGCGGCTACACCTTC. The complete variable domain, with remaining parts taken from reference TRBV7-2 and TRBJ1-2, reads GAGVSQSPSNKVTEKGKDVELRCDPISGHTALYWYRQSLGQGLEFLIYFQGNSAPDKSGLPSDRFSAERTGGSVSTLTIQRTQQEDSAVYLCASRSTGTSGYTFGSGTRLTVV.

This clone was seen more than once but under ten times. The rearrangement uses TRBV28 and TRBJ1-5; TRBD1 aligns across 8 bases. Germline trimming cut 5 bases from V and 6 bases from J; bases unmatched to any gene: 9. The germline CDR1 and CDR2 sequences are MDHEN and SYDVKM. The CDR3 has 15 residues. The CDR3 DNA follows: TGTGCCAGCAGTATTACGGACAGGGCGAGTCAGCCCCAGCATTTT. Translated: CASSITDRASQPQHF.

This clone showed up just a few times. CDR3 bases: TGTGCCAGCAGCTCAGGGAATGGCTACACCTTC. Translating it yields CASSSGNGYTF. The chain employs TRBV28 and TRBJ1-2; weak D call: TRBD1 (5 bases). Germline lookup yields CDR1 MDHEN and CDR2 SYDVKM. The length of the CDR3 is 11 residues. Trimming took 6 bases from V and 6 from J, leaving 8 bases between them.

This clone was seen a handful of times. This chain links TRBV5-1 with TRBJ2-7, with 9 bases fitting TRBD1. Per germline, CDR1 SGHRS and CDR2 YFSETQ. This CDR3 has 16 amino acids. The J segment lost 0 bases and the V segment lost 0 bases, leaving 4 bases of the junction unmatched. DNA for the CDR3: TGCGCCAGCAGCTTGGGAGGACAGGGGAACTCCTACGAGCAGTACTTC. Its translation is CASSLGGQGNSYEQYF. The full variable domain, completed using reference TRBV5-1 and TRBJ2-7, is KAGVTQTPRYLIKTRGQQVTLSCSPISGHRSVSWYQQTPGQGLQFLFEYFSETQRNKGNFPGRFSGRQFSNSRSEMNVSTLELGDSALYLCASSLGGQGNSYEQYFGPGTRLTVT.

The table lists this clone with a few counts. The chain links TRBV5-1 to TRBJ2-5; 11 bases align to TRBD2. With 5 bases clipped from V and 5 bases from J, the junction kept 8 bases outside the gene matches. Germline V gene lookup returns CDR1 SGHRS and CDR2 YFSETQ. CDR3 length: 15 residues. CDR3 region: CASRALAGARETQYF. CDR3 nucleotide sequence: TGCGCCAGCAGGGCACTAGCGGGGGCTCGGGAGACCCAGTACTTC. The full variable domain, rest sourced from reference TRBV5-1 and TRBJ2-5, is KAGVTQTPRYLIKTRGQQVTLSCSPISGHRSVSWYQQTPGQGLQFLFEYFSETQRNKGNFPGRFSGRQFSNSRSEMNVSTLELGDSALYLCASRALAGARETQYFGPGTRLLVL.

V gene TRBV7-7 combines with J gene TRBJ2-3; 9 bases are a match to TRBD1. This CDR3 contains 15 residues. Germline V lookup: CDR1 SSHAT, CDR2 FNYEAQ (reference sequence). The V gene end was trimmed by 3 bases and the J gene end by 5 bases; junction bases not matched to a gene: 6. CDR3 in DNA: TGTGCCAGCAGCTTGGGGGGGACAGGGCGAGATACGCAGTATTTT. Translated, it gives CASSLGGTGRDTQYF.

This clone showed up many times. Other DNA sequences of this sample code for an identical CDR3. This chain links TRBV30 with TRBJ1-2, with D hard to call. Germline-derived CDR1 and CDR2 are GTSNPN and SVGIG (reference sequence). This CDR3 contains 11 residues. Trimming took off 1 base at V and 4 bases at J, with 4 bases between the two ends. The CDR3 sequence is CAWSASYGYTF. DNA for the CDR3: TGTGCCTGGAGTGCCTCCTATGGCTACACCTTC.

CDR3 sequence reads: CASSDSTRQGNYGYTF. The CDR3 DNA reads TGTGCCAGCAGTGACTCGACGCGACAGGGGAACTATGGCTACACCTTC. The V gene is TRBV6-4, the J gene TRBJ1-2, with TRBD1 identical over 8 bases. CDR3 size: 16 residues. Trimming removed 0 bases from V and 2 bases from J; junction bases left unmatched: 5. CDR1 and CDR2 (germline): MRHNA, SNTAGT.

There are a few counts of this clone. CDR3 bases: TGCGCCAGCAGGTTAATGAACACTGAAGCTTTCTTT. It translates to CASRLMNTEAFF. The V gene is TRBV5-1, the J gene TRBJ1-1; no definite D call. Per the germline V gene, CDR1 is SGHRS and CDR2 is YFSETQ. The V gene lost 5 bases and the J gene lost 0 bases, with 5 bases spanning the gap. This CDR3 region has 12 residues.

This clone was seen a few times. This chain uses TRBV21-1 with TRBJ2-5; the table's TRBD1 call for D was not verified on the DNA. TRBV21-1 is a pseudogene segment. This CDR3 is built from 11 residues. CDR3 in amino acids: CASSYRDRAYF. CDR3 bases: TGTGCCAGCAGCTACCGGGACAGAGCGTACTTC.

This clone was detected only a few times. The chain links TRBV7-2 to TRBJ2-1, with 10 positions matching TRBD2. J lost 10 bases, V lost 7 bases, and 13 bases had no gene match. Germline CDR1 reads SGHTA; CDR2 reads FQGNSA. The CDR3 covers 15 residues. CDR3 sequence reads: CASTPQSGRADEQFF. The CDR3 bases are TGTGCCAGCACCCCCCAAAGCGGGAGGGCCGACGAGCAGTTCTTC.

This clone was detected only a few times. This chain uses TRBV10-3 with TRBJ2-3, with 9 bases aligning to TRBD1. Germline lookup yields CDR1 ENHRY and CDR2 SYGVKD. V was pared by 7 bases and J by 6 bases, with 8 bases of the junction left unmatched. The CDR3 covers 14 residues. In DNA, the CDR3 is TGTGCCATCAATCCGGGACAGGGCGTCGATACGCAGTATTTT. Translation gives CAINPGQGVDTQYF.